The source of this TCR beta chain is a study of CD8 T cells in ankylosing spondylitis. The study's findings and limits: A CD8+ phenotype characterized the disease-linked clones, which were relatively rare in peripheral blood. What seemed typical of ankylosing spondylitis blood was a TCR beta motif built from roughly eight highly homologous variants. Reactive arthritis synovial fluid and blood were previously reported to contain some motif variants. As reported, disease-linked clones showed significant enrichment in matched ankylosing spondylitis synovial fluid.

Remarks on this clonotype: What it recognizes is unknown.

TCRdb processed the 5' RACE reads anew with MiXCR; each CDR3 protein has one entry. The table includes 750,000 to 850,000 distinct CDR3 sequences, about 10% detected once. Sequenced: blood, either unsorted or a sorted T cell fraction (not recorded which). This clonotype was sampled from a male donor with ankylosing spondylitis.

DNA for the CDR3: TGCGCCAGCAGCTCTTGGACAGGGGGTCCCTACGAGCAGTACTTC. It yields the protein CASSSWTGGPYEQYF. The chain recombines TRBV5-1 with TRBJ2-7, with 10 bases matching TRBD1. The CDR3 spans 15 residues. Losses at the gene ends were 3 bases for V and 2 bases for J; bases not matched to a gene: 5. The germline V gene encodes CDR1 SGHRS and CDR2 YFSETQ.